This entry features one T cell receptor (beta chain) sequence. Its specificity is unknown. This specimen belongs to a study of blood T cells in healthy people across ages. Overall study results and limits: Investigators treated diversity estimates from one million T cells as underestimates. Older individuals had lower TCR beta diversity per million T cells (the decline was roughly linear).

This CDR3 has 17 residues. V dropped 0 bases and J dropped 4 bases, with 17 bases sitting between them. Germline assignment: CDR1 LGHNA and CDR2 YSLEER. Healthy Caucasian individuals from Russia aged roughly 6 to 90 were enrolled as donors. Per individual sample, total RNA of at least 5.5 micrograms was extracted. Together with a sample-barcoded 5' primer, a J-beta primer mix was included in a second PCR lasting about 6 to 11 cycles. TCRdb independently ran MiXCR on the 5' RACE reads; one entry per CDR3 protein. The sample carries fewer than 800,000 distinct CDR3 sequences, about 34% recorded once. The sequence derives from a woman at least 80 years old in good health. The chain recombines TRBV4-3 with TRBJ2-3; maybe TRBD1 (6 bases). Sequencing was performed on blood. The CDR3 region has the DNA TGCGCCAGCAGCCAAGAATCTAGCATGGCAGGGGCAGATACGCAGTATTTT. Its protein product is CASSQESSMAGADTQYF.